This TCR beta chain was captured in a study of blood T cell repertoires in COVID-19. Overall study: The United States, Italy and Spain supplied acute and convalescent COVID-19 samples.

Per the original data handling: Reference gene primer amplification in the assay estimated nucleated cell counts. Assay: immunoSEQ multiplex PCR; the TCRdb copy retains only in-frame clones and omits some. The V and J calls and clone size come from that table; D and trimming were worked out from the DNA. The sample shows about 42,000 clones, 65% to 80% of them seen only once. CDR3 length equals 18 residues. V lost 3 bases and J 2 bases, leaving 22 bases between the germline ends. The germline V gene has CDR1 LGHDT and CDR2 YNNKEL (reference sequence). Sequenced: peripheral blood. The source is an older man with acute or convalescent COVID-19. V usage is TRBV3-1 (or the pseudogene TRBV3-2) and J usage is TRBJ2-5; D might be TRBD2 (7 bases). The CDR3 nucleotides read TGTGCCAGCAGCCATAGACAGGCTAGCGGCACCAGACAAGAGACCCAGTACTTC. Amino acid sequence: CASSHRQASGTRQETQYF.